Presented here are 29 T cell receptor beta chains from one specimen sequenced in a study of Graves' ophthalmopathy and Graves' hyperthyroidism. Amplification of TCR beta CDR3 regions used RNA transcripts. HTBI primers served in a first-round RT-PCR, which a second-round multiplex PCR followed. Using its own MiXCR run on the multiplex PCR reads, TCRdb lists one record per CDR3 protein. The sample records some 360,000 distinct CDR3 sequences, roughly 15% being singletons. The source material was peripheral blood. The receptors were sampled from an adult woman with stable Graves' hyperthyroidism.

In this sample, this clonotype turned up many times. V usage is TRBV19 and J usage is TRBJ1-5, with TRBD1 as a possible D gene (5 bases). The CDR3 sequence is 13 residues long. V lost 4 bases and J lost 10, with 14 bases in between. Germline loops: CDR1 LNHDA, CDR2 SQIVND (reference sequence). The CDR3 loop reads CASSRAPGTPQHF. The CDR3 DNA is TGTGCCAGTAGTAGGGCTCCCGGGACCCCCCAGCATTTT.

This clonotype was observed many times. V is TRBV30 and J is TRBJ1-2; TRBD1 matches 7 bases. With V trimmed by 0 bases and J by 5 bases, 9 bases remained unmatched. Germline CDR1 reads GTSNPN; CDR2 reads SVGIG (reference sequence). The CDR3 covers 15 residues. The CDR3 spells CAWSVGRGHLYGYTF. In nucleotides, the CDR3 is TGTGCCTGGAGTGTGGGAAGGGGGCATCTATATGGCTACACCTTC.

This clonotype was counted at least ten times. The V and J genes are TRBV12-3 or TRBV12-4 and TRBJ1-5; no clear D gene. The CDR3 sequence is 14 residues long. V was pared by 5 bases and J by 4 bases, with 12 bases between. The CDR3 bases are TGTGCCAGCAGTCCCTCTTCGGATAATCAGCCCCAGCATTTT. Translation: CASSPSSDNQPQHF.

The V gene is TRBV6-5, the J gene TRBJ1-5; no reliable D call. The CDR3 loop spans 16 amino acids. Trimming took 0 bases from V and 2 from J, leaving 11 bases between them. Germline-derived CDR1 and CDR2 are MNHEY and SVGAGI. CDR3 DNA: TGTGCCAGCAGTTACTCGATCGGGGTGGGCAATCAGCCCCAGCATTTT. Protein sequence: CASSYSIGVGNQPQHF.

There are a few counts of this clonotype. The J gene is TRBJ2-7, the V gene TRBV4-3; D may be TRBD1 or TRBD2 (5 bases each). Trimming took 1 base from V and 1 from J, leaving 14 bases between them. Germline V CDR1 and CDR2: LGHNA, YSLEER. CDR3 length: 16 residues. The CDR3 DNA reads as TGCGCCAGCAGCCAAGCCCCCAGGGAGAGTTCCTACGAGCAGTACTTC. Its protein product is CASSQAPRESSYEQYF.

There are many counts of this clonotype. V and J are TRBV29-1 and TRBJ2-5; D gene uncertain. The CDR3 sequence is 15 residues long. The V gene's germline CDR1 is SQVTM and CDR2 ANQGSEA. V was pared by 4 bases and J by 5 bases, with 20 bases between. The CDR3 here is CSVGHWGLPRETQYF. In DNA, the CDR3 is TGCAGCGTTGGCCACTGGGGATTACCCAGGGAGACCCAGTACTTC.

In this sample, this clonotype turned up many times. The chain joins TRBV6-5 to TRBJ1-6; the D is unclear. V lost 4 bases and J lost 2, with 12 bases in between. There are 16 residues in the CDR3. CDR1 MNHEY and CDR2 SVGAGI come from the germline V gene. CDR3 DNA sequence: TGTGCCAGCAGTTGCTCGCCGGATACCTATAATTCACCCCTCCACTTT. As protein: CASSCSPDTYNSPLHF.

The rearrangement links TRBV20-1 to TRBJ1-1; D possibly corresponds to TRBD1 (5 bases). Trimming removed 5 bases from V and 11 bases from J, with 12 bases in between. Germline-derived CDR1 and CDR2 are DFQATT and SNEGSKA (reference sequence). The CDR3 length is 10 residues. The CDR3 sequence is CSAGGVTAFF. The CDR3 DNA follows: TGCAGTGCTGGGGGAGTGACGGCTTTCTTT.

This clonotype occurred many times. CDR3 loop: CASKQGARTEAFF. Written as DNA, the CDR3 is TGTGCCAGCAAACAGGGGGCGAGGACTGAAGCTTTCTTT. J is TRBJ1-1 and V is TRBV12-3 or TRBV12-4; the match to TRBD1 covers 9 bases. V shed 7 bases, J shed 5 bases, and the junction held 5 bases outside the gene matches. The CDR3 is 13 residues long.

This clonotype has a count of ten or more. The chain uses TRBV20-1 and TRBJ2-7; possibly TRBD1 for D (5 bases). The CDR3 is 15 residues long. The V end lost 5 bases, the J end lost 3 bases, and 20 bases lay between the germline ends. Per germline, CDR1 DFQATT and CDR2 SNEGSKA (reference sequence). CDR3 nucleotide sequence: TGCAGTGCTTCGACAAACCAGGGTAGACACTACGAGCAGTACTTC. The encoded protein is CSASTNQGRHYEQYF.

This clonotype was detected many times. The rearrangement uses TRBV7-8 and TRBJ2-2; maybe TRBD1 (6 bases). The germline V gene encodes CDR1 SGHVS and CDR2 FQNEAQ. V lost 5 bases and J lost 2, with 18 bases in between. This CDR3 comprises 17 residues. The CDR3 DNA follows: TGTGCCAGCAGCCCTAATTGGGGGACACTCAACACCGGGGAGCTGTTTTTT. It yields the protein CASSPNWGTLNTGELFF.

In this sample, this clonotype turned up once. The V gene is TRBV29-1, the J gene TRBJ1-2; D is possibly TRBD1 (5 bases). This CDR3 contains 13 residues. V gave up 6 bases and J gave up 7 bases, with 18 bases separating them. Germline assignment: CDR1 SQVTM and CDR2 ANQGSEA. This CDR3 is CSVAGRAGVGYTF. CDR3 nucleotides: TGCAGCGTGGCGGGCAGGGCGGGAGTTGGCTACACCTTC.

This clonotype was seen at least ten times. This chain uses TRBV20-1 with TRBJ2-7, with D possibly TRBD1 on 6 matching bases. Germline CDR1 and CDR2: DFQATT and SNEGSKA (reference sequence). This CDR3 is 11 amino acids long. The V end was cut by 5 bases, the J end by 7 bases, with 12 bases between. CDR3: CSAPTGFEQYF. In DNA form, the CDR3 reads TGCAGTGCTCCTACAGGGTTTGAGCAGTACTTC.

In its sample, this clonotype was seen many times. The CDR3 loop reads CASGGLRVRGYTF. The CDR3 region has the DNA TGTGCCAGCGGGGGACTGAGGGTCAGGGGCTACACCTTC. The chain couples TRBV27 to TRBJ1-2, with D possibly matching TRBD1 (5 bases). This CDR3 is 13 amino acids long. Looked up from germline, CDR1 is MNHEY and CDR2 is SMNVEV (reference sequence). V was shortened by 8 bases and J by 8 bases, with 18 bases between the two germline ends.

Many counts were recorded for this clonotype. The chain recombines TRBV5-1 with TRBJ2-2, with 7 bases aligning to TRBD1. The CDR3 spans 15 residues. Germline V CDR1 and CDR2: SGHRS, YFSETQ. Trimming cost V 4 bases and J 6 bases; bases outside gene matches: 9. The CDR3: CASSPWDSRAGELFF. The CDR3 nucleotides read TGCGCCAGCAGCCCGTGGGACAGTCGAGCCGGGGAGCTGTTTTTT.

The sample holds a few counts of this clonotype. The chain links TRBV10-1 to TRBJ2-3; possible D gene TRBD2, 6 bases. Germline assignment: CDR1 WNHNN and CDR2 SYGVQD (reference sequence). The CDR3 has 14 residues. The V end was cut by 6 bases, the J end by 3 bases, with 13 bases between. CDR3: CASSPRGSTDTQYF. In DNA form, the CDR3 reads TGCGCCAGCAGCCCCCGGGGGAGTACAGATACGCAGTATTTT.

This clonotype was found many times. The V and J genes are TRBV10-1 and TRBJ1-1, with D possibly being TRBD1 (5 bases). The CDR3 runs 11 residues. Per the germline V gene, CDR1 is WNHNN and CDR2 is SYGVQD (reference sequence). Trimming took off 4 bases at V and 5 bases at J, with 5 bases between the two ends. CDR3 DNA sequence: TGCGCCAGCAGTGGGGGGACTGAAGCTTTCTTT. Translated, it gives CASSGGTEAFF.

This clonotype was recorded at least ten times. The chain uses TRBV9 and TRBJ2-2; tentative D call: TRBD2 (6 bases). Germline V gives CDR1 SGDLS, CDR2 YYNGEE. The V end lost 0 bases, the J end lost 3 bases, and 15 bases lay between the germline ends. This CDR3 comprises 17 residues. CDR3 amino acids: CASSVGPVREDTGELFF. CDR3 DNA: TGTGCCAGCAGCGTAGGGCCGGTCAGGGAGGACACCGGGGAGCTGTTTTTT.

In its sample, this clonotype was seen many times. The V and J genes are TRBV19 and TRBJ1-2; D might be TRBD1 (5 bases). Trimming took off 3 bases at V and 5 bases at J, with 13 bases between the two ends. The CDR3 runs to 14 residues. CDR1 and CDR2 from the germline V gene are LNHDA and SQIVND (reference sequence). CDR3 bases: TGTGCCAGTAGTATGGACGGGACTGCTTATGGCTACACCTTC. This gives the protein CASSMDGTAYGYTF.

This clonotype was observed many times. The chain carries TRBV3-1 and TRBJ2-7; D remains unclear. Looked up from germline, CDR1 is LGHDT and CDR2 is YNNKEL (reference sequence). V was trimmed by 1 base and J by 2 bases, leaving 9 bases between them. The CDR3 is 14 residues long. The CDR3 spells CASSQVPGTYEQYF. CDR3 nucleotides: TGTGCCAGCAGCCAAGTCCCCGGAACCTACGAGCAGTACTTC.

This clonotype was seen ten or more times. This chain uses TRBV28 with TRBJ1-2; 9 nucleotides match TRBD1. The CDR3 is 16 residues long. Germline V CDR1 and CDR2: MDHEN, SYDVKM. The trim removed 7 bases at V and 0 bases at J, leaving 9 bases unmatched. CDR3 DNA sequence: TGTGCCAGCACCTCTGGGACAGGGCAAGCTAACTATGGCTACACCTTC. Amino acids: CASTSGTGQANYGYTF.

This clonotype occurred many times. This sequence joins TRBV19 and TRBJ1-1; 7 nucleotides align to TRBD1. With 3 bases clipped from V and 10 bases from J, the junction kept 8 bases outside the gene matches. The CDR3 contains 13 residues. CDR1 LNHDA and CDR2 SQIVND come from the germline V gene (reference sequence). The CDR3 loop is CASSIRDSRLAFF. The CDR3 DNA sequence: TGTGCCAGTAGTATCCGGGACAGCCGTTTAGCTTTCTTT.

At least ten counts were recorded for this clonotype. The chain couples TRBV6-2 or TRBV6-3 to TRBJ2-2; TRBD2 aligns across 10 bases. The CDR3 totals 16 residues. CDR1 is MNHEY, CDR2 SVGEGT, per germline. V was pared by 3 bases and J by 5 bases, with 6 bases of the junction left unmatched. The CDR3 reads CASSYSSGSLTGELFF. The CDR3 DNA reads TGTGCCAGCAGTTATTCTAGCGGGAGTTTAACCGGGGAGCTGTTTTTT.

This clonotype was counted at least ten times. The chain recombines TRBV6-1 with TRBJ2-4; possibly TRBD1 for D (6 bases). The germline V and J ends were trimmed by 1 base and 1 base, with 11 bases remaining between them. Germline assignment: CDR1 MNHNS and CDR2 SASEGT. The length of the CDR3 is 16 residues. The CDR3 DNA sequence: TGTGCCAGCAGTGAAGGAGTAACAGGGGCCAAAAACATTCAGTACTTC. This gives the protein CASSEGVTGAKNIQYF.

This clonotype was seen ten or more times. The rearrangement uses TRBV20-1 and TRBJ2-5; D may match TRBD1 or TRBD2 (5 bases each). CDR1 is DFQATT and CDR2 is SNEGSKA in the germline V gene (reference sequence). The CDR3 is 14 amino acids. Trimming stripped 3 bases from V and 5 bases from J, with 16 bases between. CDR3 loop: CSASLPWGYETQYF. The DNA of the CDR3 is TGCAGTGCTAGTCTCCCCTGGGGGTACGAGACCCAGTACTTC.

At least ten counts were recorded for this clonotype. The gene calls are TRBV20-1 and TRBJ2-2, with D possibly matching TRBD1 (6 bases). The germline V gene has CDR1 DFQATT and CDR2 SNEGSKA (reference sequence). The length of the CDR3 is 16 residues. V lost 5 bases and J 6 bases, leaving 22 bases between the germline ends. DNA for the CDR3: TGCAGTGCTCCAAATAGGGACACACTCGGGGCCGGGGAGCTGTTTTTT. Protein product: CSAPNRDTLGAGELFF.

The genes are TRBV19 and TRBJ2-5; 9 bases match TRBD1. Germline trimming cut 9 bases from V and 4 bases from J; bases unmatched to any gene: 9. Germline values: CDR1 LNHDA, CDR2 SQIVND (reference sequence). This CDR3 contains 14 residues. Here the CDR3 DNA reads TGTGCCAGCCGAACAACAGGGGGCGCAGAGACCCAGTACTTC. Protein product: CASRTTGGAETQYF.

This clonotype appeared many times. The chain couples TRBV7-2 to TRBJ1-1, with 9 bases lining up with TRBD1. Germline-derived CDR1 and CDR2 are SGHTA and FQGNSA. The J segment lost 5 bases and the V segment lost 5 bases, leaving 12 bases of the junction unmatched. The CDR3 runs 16 residues. In nucleotides, the CDR3 is TGTGCCAGCAGCACCCGGGACAGGGAGCTTGCGACTGAAGCTTTCTTT. Protein sequence: CASSTRDRELATEAFF.

The sample holds many counts of this clonotype. V gene TRBV6-5 combines with J gene TRBJ2-5; 10 nucleotides match TRBD2. Germline loops: CDR1 MNHEY, CDR2 SVGAGI. The CDR3 is 15 amino acids. V was pared by 2 bases and J by 5 bases, with 5 bases of the junction left unmatched. The CDR3 region is CASSYGTSVAETQYF. The CDR3 nucleotides read TGTGCCAGCAGTTACGGGACTAGCGTAGCGGAGACCCAGTACTTC.